The entry below gives a single T cell receptor (beta chain) sequence along with its context. What it binds is unknown. Germline loops: CDR1 MGHRA, CDR2 YSYEKL. The V and J ends lost 6 bases and 6 bases, in that order; junction bases with no gene match: 6. The CDR3 has 15 amino acids. Profiling relied on immunoSEQ multiplex PCR, and the TCRdb table lists in-frame clones only, not all of them. The table has around 90,000 clones, over 80% seen once. This sample was included in a study of graft-versus-host responses after intestinal transplantation. As for the study in general: Multivisceral, liver-intestinal, or isolated intestinal transplants were received by the recipients. Uniformly, recipients were administered anti-thymocyte globulin induction with subsequent tacrolimus and steroids for approximately 3 years.

Study-wide results and caveats: GvH clones were found in recipient marrow; some appeared first in ileum or blood. Maximum circulating GvH clone levels tracked with early post-transplant HvG decreases.

This rearrangement joins TRBV4-1 to TRBJ2-1; 12 positions match TRBD2. This TCR derives from a human donor who was the organ donor for an intestinal transplant. The starting material was unstimulated CD8+ T cells sorted from spleen or lymph node cells, obtained before transplant. The CDR3 loop reads CASSYLAGGGNEQFF. The CDR3 bases are TGCGCCAGCAGTTATCTAGCGGGAGGGGGCAATGAGCAGTTCTTC.